Below, 20 T cell receptor beta chains from the same sample are listed, as sequenced in a study of T cell clones after liver transplantation. Only in-frame clones appear in the TCRdb table, and some are missing; sequencing was by immunoSEQ multiplex PCR. The table lists tens of thousands of clones, under 90% of them singletons. Material: CD4+ T cells from blood, obtained 48 to 50 months after liver transplant. These receptors were taken from a human patient who received a liver transplant. A subset of T cells may come from the graft donor.

The gene calls are TRBV19 and TRBJ1-2; a possible D gene is TRBD1 (5 bases). CDR1 and CDR2 (germline): LNHDA, SQIVND (reference sequence). There are 15 residues in the CDR3. Trimming shortened V by 4 bases and J by 5 bases, and 17 bases separated the two germline ends. CDR3 sequence reads: CASSTTGTVRYGYTF. CDR3 in DNA: TGTGCCAGTAGTACCACCGGGACGGTGAGATATGGCTACACCTTC.

This chain connects TRBV13 to TRBJ1-1; 8 nucleotides match TRBD1. The CDR3 covers 13 residues. The J segment lost 10 bases and the V segment lost 4 bases, leaving 8 bases of the junction unmatched. Germline V gene sequence: CDR1 PRHDT, CDR2 FYEKMQ (reference sequence). CDR3 nucleotide sequence: TGTGCCAGCAGCTCCAGGACAGGGCCAAGAGCTTTCTTT. Its protein product is CASSSRTGPRAFF.

Ten or more counts support this clone. CDR3 sequence (DNA): TGTGCCAGCAGCCCAAACATAGCGGGCGGAAGCTCTGGGGCCAACGTCCTGACTTTC. Its translation: CASSPNIAGGSSGANVLTF. This chain joins TRBV4-2 and TRBJ2-6; 7 bases are shared with TRBD2. CDR1 LGHNA and CDR2 YNFKEQ come from the germline V gene. There are 19 residues in the CDR3. V shed 4 bases, J shed 0 bases, and the junction held 12 bases outside the gene matches.

This chain uses TRBV19 with TRBJ2-7; D is undetermined. Per germline, CDR1 LNHDA and CDR2 SQIVND (reference sequence). V shed 5 bases and J shed 0 bases, with 11 bases lying between them. CDR3 length equals 14 residues. The CDR3 here is CASSPGPVSYEQYF. Here the CDR3 DNA reads TGTGCCAGTAGTCCAGGACCGGTCTCCTACGAGCAGTACTTC.

This clone was seen a handful of times. The genes are TRBV11-1 and TRBJ2-7; D is possibly TRBD2 (5 bases). The V and J ends lost 5 bases and 1 base respectively, with 9 bases between them. Per germline, CDR1 SGHAT and CDR2 FQDESV (reference sequence). The CDR3 covers 13 residues. The CDR3 protein is CASSQDFSYEQYF. CDR3 bases: TGTGCCAGCAGCCAGGACTTTTCCTACGAGCAGTACTTC.

V and J are TRBV11-3 and TRBJ2-1; TRBD1 might be the D (6 bases). The CDR3 is made up of 14 amino acids. V was cut by 3 bases and J by 5 bases, with 11 bases left in between. Germline V gene data show CDR1 as SGHNT and CDR2 as YENEEA. CDR3 nucleotides: TGTGCCAGCAGCTTCCGGGACACCGACAATGAGCAGTTCTTC. Amino acids: CASSFRDTDNEQFF.

The rearrangement uses TRBV6-1 and TRBJ2-2, with 10 bases identical to TRBD2. CDR3 length equals 17 residues. V trimming: 0 bases; J trimming: 2 bases; junction bases outside the gene matches: 3. Germline lookup yields CDR1 MNHNS and CDR2 SASEGT. Here the CDR3 DNA reads TGTGCCAGCAGTGAAGCAGCGGGGGGGATAAACACCGGGGAGCTGTTTTTT. Translated: CASSEAAGGINTGELFF.

J is TRBJ2-5 and V is TRBV7-8, with 8 bases matching TRBD2. V was pared by 4 bases and J by 5 bases, with 9 bases of the junction left unmatched. This CDR3 has 15 amino acids. The germline V gene has CDR1 SGHVS and CDR2 FQNEAQ. Written as DNA, the CDR3 is TGTGCCAGCAGCTCTTCGCTCGGGGGGGCGGAGACCCAGTACTTC. Translation: CASSSSLGGAETQYF.

This chain joins TRBV5-1 and TRBJ2-5; 7 bases fit TRBD1. The germline gives CDR1 SGHRS, CDR2 YFSETQ. The CDR3 covers 14 residues. The V segment lost 0 bases and the J segment 5 bases; nucleotides outside the gene matches: 4. The CDR3 here is CASSLAQGEETQYF. The CDR3 DNA reads as TGCGCCAGCAGCTTGGCGCAGGGGGAGGAGACCCAGTACTTC.

Comments on this clone: One end of the junction fails to match germline, which may point to a read error. The chain uses TRBV7-7 and TRBJ2-5; 11 bases align to TRBD2. CDR3 size: 16 residues. The germline V gene has CDR1 SSHAT and CDR2 FNYEAQ (reference sequence). The CDR3 loop reads CASSPLAGVGEETQYF. The CDR3 DNA sequence: TGTGCTAGCAGTCCACTAGCGGGAGTAGGAGAAGAGACCCAGTACTTC.

The V and J genes are TRBV7-3 and TRBJ2-2; TRBD2 aligns across 15 bases. V trimming: 5 bases; J trimming: 6 bases; junction bases outside the gene matches: 13. The length of the CDR3 is 19 residues. Germline CDR1 reads SGHTA; CDR2 reads FQGTGA. The CDR3 here is CASSPIPGLAGGRAGELFF. The CDR3 coding sequence is TGTGCCAGCAGCCCAATACCGGGACTAGCGGGAGGTAGAGCCGGGGAGCTGTTTTTT. Variable domain in full (rest from reference TRBV7-3 and TRBJ2-2): GAGVSQTPSNKVTEKGKYVELRCDPISGHTALYWYRQSLGQGPEFLIYFQGTGAADDSGLPNDRFFAVRPEGSVSTLKIQRTERGDSAVYLCASSPIPGLAGGRAGELFFGEGSRLTVL.

The J gene is TRBJ1-5, the V gene TRBV28, with D hard to call. This CDR3 has 15 amino acids. V was pared by 5 bases and J by 0 bases, with 11 bases between. Germline V lookup: CDR1 MDHEN, CDR2 SYDVKM. CDR3 loop: CASSRTGLSNQPQHF. The CDR3 nucleotides read TGTGCCAGCAGTCGGACCGGTCTTAGCAATCAGCCCCAGCATTTT.

The CDR3 loop is CASRPRQVTDTQYF. In nucleotides, the CDR3 is TGTGCCAGCAGACCAAGACAGGTCACAGATACGCAGTATTTT. The chain carries TRBV6-6 and TRBJ2-3; tentatively, D is TRBD1 (6 bases). This CDR3 comprises 14 residues. V was cut by 6 bases and J by 2 bases, with 12 bases left in between. From germline, CDR1 is MNHNY and CDR2 SVGAGI (reference sequence).

This clone was picked up one time. This rearrangement joins TRBV11-2 to TRBJ2-7; TRBD1 agrees at 8 bases. The CDR3 has 15 residues. Germline trimming cut 5 bases from V and 2 bases from J; bases unmatched to any gene: 8. Germline assignment: CDR1 SGHAT and CDR2 FQNNGV. This CDR3 reads CASSITTGEAYEQYF. CDR3 sequence (DNA): TGTGCCAGCAGCATAACGACAGGGGAAGCCTACGAGCAGTACTTC. Using reference TRBV11-2 and TRBJ2-7 for the parts outside the CDR3, the full variable domain is EAGVAQSPRYKIIEKRQSVAFWCNPISGHATLYWYQQILGQGPKLLIQFQNNGVVDDSQLPKDRFSAERLKGVDSTLKIQPAKLEDSAVYLCASSITTGEAYEQYFGPGTRLTVT.

The chain is built from TRBV7-3 and TRBJ2-7; weak D call: TRBD1 (6 bases). Trimming pared 1 base from V and 6 bases from J, leaving 10 bases between. The germline V gene encodes CDR1 SGHTA and CDR2 FQGTGA. The CDR3 is made up of 13 amino acids. CDR3 residues: CASSLKQGSEQYF. CDR3 nucleotides: TGTGCCAGCAGCTTAAAACAGGGCAGCGAGCAGTACTTC.

This clone appeared once. The rearrangement joins TRBV6-1 to TRBJ2-5; perhaps TRBD2 as D (5 bases). Between the trimmed V and J ends, which lost 1 base and 4 bases, there was a span of 10 bases. Germline CDR1 reads MNHNS; CDR2 reads SASEGT. CDR3 length: 14 amino acids. The CDR3 reads CASSEVTSVETQYF. The CDR3 nucleotides read TGTGCCAGCAGTGAAGTAACTAGTGTAGAGACCCAGTACTTC.

CDR3 amino acids: CATSRDNSGIQETQYF. In DNA form, the CDR3 reads TGTGCCACCAGCAGAGACAATAGCGGGATTCAAGAGACCCAGTACTTC. The V and J genes are TRBV15 and TRBJ2-5, with 8 bases that match TRBD2. The CDR3 is 16 amino acids. V shed 0 bases and J 2 bases; nucleotides not matched to a gene: 5. Germline CDR1 is LNHNV and CDR2 is YYDKDF (reference sequence).

This clone occurred many times. This rearrangement joins TRBV14 to TRBJ2-1; D is perhaps TRBD2 (5 bases). This CDR3 has 12 residues. Germline V gene data show CDR1 as SGHDN and CDR2 as FVKESK. V shed 4 bases and J shed 10 bases, with 11 bases lying between them. CDR3 sequence: CASSPRGEEQFF. The DNA for the CDR3 is TGTGCCAGCAGCCCACGGGGAGAGGAGCAGTTCTTC.

This clone was detected many times. The rearrangement links TRBV7-2 to TRBJ1-5; weak D call: TRBD1 (6 bases). The CDR3 consists of 15 residues. V was shortened by 0 bases and J by 3 bases, with 9 bases between the two germline ends. CDR1 is SGHTA and CDR2 is FQGNSA in the germline V gene. The CDR3 reads CASSLARGPNQPQHF. The CDR3 DNA reads as TGTGCCAGCAGCTTAGCACGGGGGCCCAATCAGCCCCAGCATTTT.

The genes are TRBV4-1 and TRBJ1-1; the match to TRBD1 covers 7 bases. The CDR3 covers 15 residues. The germline V gene has CDR1 MGHRA and CDR2 YSYEKL. V dropped 3 bases and J dropped 5; count of bases not matched to a gene: 9. The CDR3: CASSQGQGGYTEAFF. The CDR3 DNA sequence: TGCGCCAGCAGCCAGGGGCAGGGGGGCTATACTGAAGCTTTCTTT.